Presented here are 25 T cell receptor beta chains from one specimen sequenced in a study of CD8 T cells in ankylosing spondylitis. TCRdb re-analysed the 5' RACE reads in MiXCR, keeping a single row per CDR3 protein. Of 750,000 to 850,000 distinct CDR3 sequences listed, roughly 10% were seen once; the top ten hold 0.51%. Study-wide points: About 8 highly homologous variants made up a TCR beta motif, and this motif appeared characteristic of ankylosing spondylitis blood.

No antigen is known for these receptors. The sample comprised blood, either unsorted or a sorted T cell fraction (not recorded which). These receptors were obtained from a male donor with ankylosing spondylitis.

This chain uses TRBV20-1 with TRBJ1-1; maybe TRBD1 (5 bases). Germline V gene lookup returns CDR1 DFQATT and CDR2 SNEGSKA (reference sequence). Trimming left V 8 bases short and J 1 base short, with 14 bases between. This CDR3 spans 13 amino acids. The chain's CDR3 is CSPMGRQNTEAFF. The CDR3 DNA sequence: TGCAGTCCCATGGGACGGCAGAACACTGAAGCTTTCTTT.

This sequence joins TRBV4-2 and TRBJ2-5; 8 nucleotides align to TRBD1. The CDR3 totals 15 residues. The V and J ends lost 1 base and 5 bases, in that order; junction bases with no gene match: 6. Germline V gene data show CDR1 as LGHNA and CDR2 as YNFKEQ. CDR3 protein: CASSQGTGGVETQYF. DNA of the CDR3: TGTGCCAGCAGCCAAGGTACAGGGGGAGTGGAGACCCAGTACTTC.

This clonotype was counted at least ten times. The chain links TRBV7-2 to TRBJ1-5, with D possibly being TRBD1 (6 bases). Germline loops: CDR1 SGHTA, CDR2 FQGNSA. The CDR3 is made up of 15 amino acids. The germline V and J ends were trimmed by 0 bases and 7 bases, with 13 bases remaining between them. In DNA form, the CDR3 reads TGTGCCAGCAGCTTAGCACAGGGAGGGCGGCAGCCCCAGCATTTT. It is translated as CASSLAQGGRQPQHF.

The chain uses TRBV5-1 and TRBJ2-1, with 12 bases fitting TRBD1. CDR1 and CDR2 from the germline V gene are SGHRS and YFSETQ. With 4 bases clipped from V and 4 bases from J, the junction kept 6 bases outside the gene matches. This CDR3 is built from 16 residues. The CDR3 DNA sequence: TGCGCCAGCAGCCTGGAGGGACAGGGGGCGTACAATGAGCAGTTCTTC. Amino acid sequence: CASSLEGQGAYNEQFF.

The rearrangement joins TRBV12-3 or TRBV12-4 to TRBJ2-3; 7 positions agree with TRBD2. Germline trimming cut 6 bases from V and 5 bases from J; bases unmatched to any gene: 14. The CDR3 runs to 16 residues. Here the CDR3 reads CASSRGRAARVDTQYF. CDR3 DNA: TGTGCCAGCAGCCGTGGGAGGGCGGCCCGGGTAGATACGCAGTATTTT.

Remarks on this clonotype: Germline is not matched at one junction end, which may reflect a read error. The chain joins TRBV6-6 to TRBJ2-3, with D perhaps TRBD1 or TRBD2 (5 bases each). This CDR3 has 13 residues. Looked up from germline, CDR1 is MNHNY and CDR2 is SVGAGI (reference sequence). The CDR3 loop reads CASGYGGLDTQYF. The CDR3 DNA follows: TGTGCCAGCGGTTATGGGGGTCTAGATACGCAGTATTTT.

CDR3 DNA sequence: TGTGCCAGCAGCGTAGGAGGGGTTTGGGGGCCCTACGAGCAGTACTTC. Amino acids: CASSVGGVWGPYEQYF. The gene calls are TRBV9 and TRBJ2-7, with D tentatively TRBD1 (6 bases). CDR1 is SGDLS, CDR2 YYNGEE, per germline. The CDR3 totals 16 residues. V was pared by 0 bases and J by 2 bases, with 15 bases between.

This clonotype was seen a few times. The gene calls are TRBV20-1 and TRBJ2-7; tentative D call: TRBD1 (5 bases). The CDR3 extends over 12 amino acids. Trimming removed 3 bases at V and 1 base at J, with 7 bases between. Per the germline V gene, CDR1 is DFQATT and CDR2 is SNEGSKA (reference sequence). The CDR3 reads CSARGQSYEQYF. The CDR3 nucleotides are TGCAGTGCTAGGGGGCAGTCCTACGAGCAGTACTTC.

J is TRBJ2-7 and V is TRBV3-1, with 8 bases fitting TRBD1. The CDR3 covers 14 residues. With V trimmed by 5 bases and J by 2 bases, 5 bases remained unmatched. Germline V gene sequence: CDR1 LGHDT, CDR2 YNNKEL (reference sequence). This CDR3 reads CASSGQGEPYEQYF. The CDR3 DNA sequence: TGTGCCAGCAGCGGACAGGGAGAACCCTACGAGCAGTACTTC.

This clonotype was observed a handful of times. The V gene is TRBV5-1, the J gene TRBJ1-1; no clear D gene. Trimming stripped 0 bases from V and 6 bases from J, with 18 bases between. The CDR3 has 16 amino acids. From germline, CDR1 is SGHRS and CDR2 YFSETQ. The CDR3 is CASSLDLAPPAAEAFF. The CDR3 nucleotides read TGCGCCAGCAGCTTGGATTTGGCACCCCCGGCGGCTGAAGCTTTCTTT.

The chain combines TRBV7-2 with TRBJ1-5, with 9 bases that match TRBD1. Losses at the gene ends were 8 bases for V and 3 bases for J; bases not matched to a gene: 5. The CDR3 extends over 14 amino acids. Germline assignment: CDR1 SGHTA and CDR2 FQGNSA. CDR3 sequence: CASSGTGTNQPQHF. For the CDR3, the DNA is TGTGCCAGCTCCGGGACAGGGACCAATCAGCCCCAGCATTTT.

About this clonotype itself: This may be a read error: a much more frequent sequence differs by one nucleotide. This chain uses TRBV7-2 with TRBJ2-7; D possibly matches TRBD1 or TRBD2 (6 bases each). With 4 bases removed from V and 2 bases from J, the gap between germline ends came to 12 bases. Germline V gene sequence: CDR1 SGHTA, CDR2 FQGNSA. This CDR3 region has 14 residues. The CDR3: CASSSWGATYEQYF. The CDR3 nucleotides read TGTGCCAGCAGCTCCTGGGGGGCTACCTACGAGCAGTACTTC.

The chain links TRBV20-1 to TRBJ2-2; 8 bases are a match to TRBD2. The CDR3 extends over 16 amino acids. CDR1 DFQATT and CDR2 SNEGSKA come from the germline V gene (reference sequence). Trimming at V came to 2 bases and at J to 1 base, leaving 6 bases not matched to a gene. CDR3 bases: TGCAGTGCTAGACCGCTGGCGGGAGGGAACACCGGGGAGCTGTTTTTT. Translated, it gives CSARPLAGGNTGELFF.

Only a few counts were recorded for this clonotype. V is TRBV5-5 and J is TRBJ1-2; tentatively, D is TRBD1 (6 bases). With 3 bases removed from V and 4 bases from J, the gap between germline ends came to 16 bases. This CDR3 spans 15 amino acids. CDR1 and CDR2 from the germline V gene are SGHKS and YYEKEE (reference sequence). The CDR3 spells CASSYGGRGGYGYTF. CDR3 in DNA: TGTGCCAGCAGCTATGGGGGCAGGGGCGGCTATGGCTACACCTTC.

In its sample, this clonotype was seen a few times. V usage is TRBV28 and J usage is TRBJ1-5; no reliable D call. CDR1 and CDR2 from the germline V gene are MDHEN and SYDVKM. With 10 bases removed from V and 1 base from J, the gap between germline ends came to 8 bases. This CDR3 is 12 amino acids long. CDR3 bases: TGTGCCATCCGGACCAGCAATCAGCCCCAGCATTTT. Encoded protein: CAIRTSNQPQHF.

This rearrangement joins TRBV5-1 to TRBJ2-5, with 10 bases matching TRBD2. Per germline, CDR1 SGHRS and CDR2 YFSETQ. The length of the CDR3 is 15 residues. J was trimmed by 7 bases and V by 3 bases; bases with no gene match: 9. The CDR3 loop reads CASSSGLAPTGTQYF. The CDR3 DNA follows: TGCGCCAGCAGCTCGGGACTAGCGCCAACCGGGACCCAGTACTTC.

This clonotype was seen a handful of times. V usage is TRBV6-1 and J usage is TRBJ2-3, with D unclear. The CDR3 runs 14 residues. Deletions cut 5 bases from V and 1 base from J, with 10 bases between. Germline V gives CDR1 MNHNS, CDR2 SASEGT. The DNA of the CDR3 is TGTGCCAGCAGTCCCCTTGATCGCACAGATACGCAGTATTTT. This sequence encodes CASSPLDRTDTQYF.

This clonotype came up a few times. V usage is TRBV12-3 or TRBV12-4 and J usage is TRBJ1-2; tentatively, D is TRBD1 (5 bases). Trimming pared 6 bases from V and 9 bases from J, leaving 17 bases between. The CDR3 runs 13 residues. The CDR3 protein is CASSRGRPSSYTF. DNA of the CDR3: TGTGCCAGCAGCCGGGGACGGCCTTCTAGCTACACCTTC.

The J gene is TRBJ2-7, the V gene TRBV5-1, with a possible D match to TRBD1 (6 bases). Per germline, CDR1 SGHRS and CDR2 YFSETQ. Trimming stripped 4 bases from V and 5 bases from J, with 16 bases between. There are 14 residues in the CDR3. CDR3: CASSRMAGADEQYF. The CDR3, as DNA: TGCGCCAGCAGCCGGATGGCAGGGGCGGACGAGCAGTACTTC.

V usage is TRBV9 and J usage is TRBJ2-6; 7 bases agree with TRBD2. The CDR3 spans 18 residues. V shed 3 bases, J shed 1 base, and the junction held 10 bases outside the gene matches. Germline CDR1 and CDR2: SGDLS and YYNGEE. The CDR3 DNA reads TGTGCCAGCAGCGCCCGGGGTCGGGGGGTGTCTGGGGCCAACGTCCTGACTTTC. This gives the protein CASSARGRGVSGANVLTF.

At least ten counts were recorded for this clonotype. V usage is TRBV12-3 or TRBV12-4 and J usage is TRBJ2-7, with TRBD2 identical over 9 bases. Losses at the gene ends were 6 bases for V and 7 bases for J; bases not matched to a gene: 7. The CDR3 length is 13 residues. The CDR3: CASRIAGVGEQYF. The CDR3 bases are TGTGCCAGCAGGATAGCGGGAGTAGGAGAGCAGTACTTC.

In its sample, this clonotype was seen a few times. The chain joins TRBV20-1 to TRBJ2-7; D possibly corresponds to TRBD2 (6 bases). V was shortened by 6 bases and J by 0 bases, with 21 bases between the two germline ends. The CDR3 extends over 16 amino acids. CDR1 and CDR2 from the germline V gene are DFQATT and SNEGSKA (reference sequence). This chain's CDR3 is CSANLAAGSISYEQYF. In DNA form, the CDR3 reads TGCAGTGCAAATCTAGCTGCCGGGAGTATCTCCTACGAGCAGTACTTC.

This clonotype was seen a few times. The chain joins TRBV6-2 or TRBV6-3 to TRBJ2-6; D is unclear. This CDR3 comprises 14 residues. V dropped 8 bases and J dropped 4 bases, with 12 bases sitting between them. Germline-derived CDR1 and CDR2 are MNHEY and SVGEGT. CDR3 protein: CASGRFLGANVLTF. The CDR3, as DNA: TGTGCCAGCGGACGCTTCCTCGGGGCCAACGTCCTGACTTTC.

The genes are TRBV5-1 and TRBJ2-7, with D unresolved. Per the germline V gene, CDR1 is SGHRS and CDR2 is YFSETQ. V was trimmed by 0 bases and J by 2 bases, leaving 12 bases between them. CDR3 length: 15 residues. DNA for the CDR3: TGCGCCAGCAGCTTGGAGTATGGACCTCCCTACGAGCAGTACTTC. Protein: CASSLEYGPPYEQYF. The variable domain in full, completed from reference TRBV5-1 and TRBJ2-7, reads KAGVTQTPRYLIKTRGQQVTLSCSPISGHRSVSWYQQTPGQGLQFLFEYFSETQRNKGNFPGRFSGRQFSNSRSEMNVSTLELGDSALYLCASSLEYGPPYEQYFGPGTRLTVT.

In this sample, this clonotype turned up once. The chain employs TRBV20-1 and TRBJ2-1; TRBD2 matches 8 bases. Germline values: CDR1 DFQATT, CDR2 SNEGSKA (reference sequence). The J segment lost 5 bases and the V segment lost 3 bases, leaving 27 bases of the junction unmatched. The CDR3 has 21 residues. The CDR3 sequence: CSARFSVPGSLSGRANNEQFF. CDR3 coding DNA: TGCAGTGCTAGGTTTTCGGTTCCCGGGTCCCTGTCCGGGAGGGCCAACAATGAGCAGTTCTTC.